The source of this T cell receptor (beta chain) is a study of shared clonotypes between healthy human individuals. Findings of the study overall: When compared with the clonotypes that were shared by all four sorted-subset donors, the non-shared clonotypes turned out to have lower generation probabilities. For naive CD4 cells, roughly 4.6% of clonotypes were shared across a handful of donors. Blood was the only sampled material, and tissue repertoires likely differ.

Trimming took off 2 bases at V and 1 base at J, with 8 bases between the two ends. Germline V gene data show CDR1 as MDHEN and CDR2 as SYDVKM. The CDR3 totals 15 residues. A note on this clone: The antigen remains unidentified. This sample also contains other DNA sequences that code for the same CDR3.

Authors' methods: ImmunoSEQ only sent back junction sequences with no quality scores, so filtering was done differently. This table comes from immunoSEQ multiplex PCR, and its TCRdb copy is limited to in-frame clones, with some not included. The V and J calls and clone size come from that table; D and trimming were worked out from the DNA. In the table there are approximately 2.5 million clones, around nine tenths of which are singletons. The genes are TRBV28 and TRBJ2-2, with D perhaps TRBD2 (5 bases). Sequencing was performed on naive CD4+ T cells sorted from blood. This sample's subset: CD45RA+ positively selected. The TCR was taken from a man aged 18-30 years in good health. CDR3 sequence (DNA): TGTGCCAGCAGTTTAGGCGGACTGAACACCGGGGAGCTGTTTTTT. It specifies CASSLGGLNTGELFF.